This TCR beta chain was identified in a study of blood T cell repertoires in COVID-19. CDR1 and CDR2 from the germline V gene are SGHTA and FQGTGA. V lost 2 bases and J lost 5; bases outside the gene matches: 5. CDR3 length: 16 amino acids. TCRdb's table, derived via immunoSEQ multiplex PCR, lists solely in-frame clones and lacks some. The repertoire includes 120,000 to 150,000 clones, approximately 80% of them detected once, and about 5% sits in the top ten. Sequences were obtained from peripheral blood. This sequence originates from a woman aged 45-65 years with acute or convalescent COVID-19. The chain is built from TRBV7-3 and TRBJ2-2; 10 bases fit TRBD1. This chain's CDR3 is CASSLGGQGRTGELFF. DNA for the CDR3: TGTGCCAGCAGCTTAGGGGGACAGGGGAGGACCGGGGAGCTGTTTTTT.